This T cell receptor beta chain derives from a study of naive and memory T cell subsets. The study's findings and limits: This RNA-based method may be sensitive to activation-related transcript changes.

Ligated cDNA underwent four rounds of PCR with nested alpha and beta constant region primers and SP2. MiXCR, run by TCRdb on the 5' RACE reads, gives a single entry per CDR3 protein. The profile shows approximately 32,000 distinct CDR3 sequences, 16% of them singletons. V was shortened by 5 bases and J by 5 bases, with 15 bases between the two germline ends. CDR3 length: 14 residues. Germline V CDR1 and CDR2: SEHNR, FQNEAQ (reference sequence). TCR cDNA received a 3' ligated oligonucleotide that carried a UMI. In this sample, this clonotype turned up many times. Its antigen is as yet unknown. This sequence was found in a female donor in good health. This chain uses TRBV7-9 with TRBJ1-2; no reliable D call. The CDR3, as DNA: TGTGCCAGCAGCCTTAGCCTTATGGGTTATGGCTACACCTTC. This codes for CASSLSLMGYGYTF. Complete variable domain (other parts from reference TRBV7-9 and TRBJ1-2): DTGVSQNPRHKITKRGQNVTFRCDPISEHNRLYWYRQTLGQGPEFLTYFQNEAQLEKSRLLSDRFSAERPKGSFSTLEIQRTEQGDSAMYLCASSLSLMGYGYTFGSGTRLTVV.